Given below is one TCR beta chain in context. What this receptor recognizes is not known. Nothing much larger sits one base from this clone, and base qualities are not available. Trimmed from V: 5 bases; trimmed from J: 0 bases; junction bases lacking a gene match: 16. The CDR3 sequence holds 20 residues, the cysteine and phenylalanine included. CDR3 DNA is the only sequence kept; it has 60 bases, read in frame from the first base. From the germline V gene, CDR1 is SGHTA and CDR2 is FQGTGA. The library was obtained by RT-PCR. The data were produced on an Illumina HiSeq 2500. In-frame beta chains were kept once TCRdb had trimmed the public reads at Q25 with fastp and called clones with MiXCR. Rows are combined by CDR3 protein, so each entry shows the most common genes and DNA. Counted in this sample were approximately 300,000 distinct CDR3 sequences; approximately 21% of them appeared once. 10% to 13% of the sample goes to the ten largest clones.

The data belong to a study of response to subunit inactivated influenza vaccine listed by TCRdb under 2018. Regarding the study in general: To follow how T cells responded to a trivalent subunit inactivated influenza vaccine, the researchers relied on deep quantitative profiling of the T cell receptor repertoire.

Paper-wide results and their limitations: The authors suggested that each seasonal influenza vaccination may recruit only a limited number of new T cells.

This receptor was identified in a man between 50 and 70 years old who received an inactivated influenza vaccine. Donor details come from another sample of the same person, matched by shared clones. Source: PBMCs from blood, taken about 20 months after vaccination. The V gene is TRBV7-3 and the J gene is TRBJ1-5, with 10 middle bases fitting TRBD1. The DNA sequence is as follows: TGTGCCAGCAGCCCCGAACCGGGACAGGGGACTTATGCTAGCAATCAGCCCCAGCATTTT. It codes for CASSPEPGQGTYASNQPQHF.